This TCR beta chain appears in the sequencing data of a study of control samples from healthy donors and cancer patients. Profiled with immunoSEQ multiplex PCR; TCRdb holds only in-frame clones, not every one. Of roughly 98,000 clones in the sample, over 90% are singletons; the top ten hold 8% to 9.5%. The CDR3 has 16 amino acids. V gave up 2 bases and J gave up 1 base, with 16 bases separating them. Germline V CDR1 and CDR2: SGHKS, YYEKEE (reference sequence). The rearrangement uses TRBV5-5 and TRBJ2-7, with D tentatively TRBD1 (5 bases). Material: blood. This clonotype was obtained from a man aged 18 to 29 in good health. CDR3 loop: CASSFTATTESYEQYF. The CDR3 DNA is TGTGCCAGCAGCTTCACCGCTACGACAGAATCCTACGAGCAGTACTTC.